A single sample is the source of the 5 T cell receptor beta chains below, sequenced in a study of regulatory T cells in long-lasting Graves disease. The sample's time point: persistent/refractory GD, antithyroid drugs over 5 years with positive TRAb. PBMCs provided the RNA from which the TCR library was made. Researchers made TCR beta libraries by using iRepertoire HTBI primers and running Arm-PCR on CDR3 regions. TCRdb analysed the multiplex PCR reads with MiXCR anew, one entry per CDR3 protein. The repertoire includes almost 350,000 distinct CDR3 sequences, about 20% of them detected once, and about 29% sits in the top ten. Source: peripheral blood mononuclear cells (PBMCs), taken when the disease was refractory, from a patient treated with antithyroid drugs. The receptors derive from a female donor with Graves disease.

The chain couples TRBV5-1 to TRBJ1-6; D call uncertain. In germline, CDR1 is SGHRS, CDR2 YFSETQ. The CDR3 has 18 residues. The V and J ends lost 2 bases and 0 bases respectively, with 15 bases between them. CDR3 bases: TGCGCCAGCAGCTTCAGTGGCGGAACTAGCTCCTATAATTCACCCCTCCACTTT. Amino acid sequence: CASSFSGGTSSYNSPLHF.

About this clonotype itself: It may be a read error: a sequence one base away is much more abundant. V is TRBV12-3 or TRBV12-4 and J is TRBJ1-5; 10 bases agree with TRBD1. The CDR3 is 16 amino acids. As DNA, the CDR3 is TGTGTCAGCAGTTGGAGGGACAGGGGTGGGAATCAGCCCCAGCATTTT. Its protein is CVSSWRDRGGNQPQHF.

The sample holds many counts of this clonotype. This sequence joins TRBV5-1 and TRBJ2-7; D not resolved. The germline gives CDR1 SGHRS, CDR2 YFSETQ. The CDR3 runs 13 residues. Trimming took 0 bases from V and 3 from J, leaving 7 bases between them. CDR3 region: CASSLDPGYEQYF. Written as DNA, the CDR3 is TGCGCCAGCAGCTTGGATCCGGGCTACGAGCAGTACTTC.

This clonotype was recorded a few times. The chain links TRBV6-1 to TRBJ2-5; the D gene is possibly TRBD1 (5 bases). CDR3 length equals 17 residues. V lost 0 bases to trimming and J lost 2 bases, with 16 bases between them. Per germline, CDR1 MNHNS and CDR2 SASEGT. The CDR3 DNA reads TGTGCCAGCAGTGAAGCCAGGGCTATTAGGTCTCAAGAGACCCAGTACTTC. Translation: CASSEARAIRSQETQYF.

This clonotype was detected ten times or more. The chain recombines TRBV20-1 with TRBJ1-4, with 12 nucleotides matching TRBD1. There are 16 residues in the CDR3. The ends lost 0 bases at V and 11 bases at J; junction bases unmatched: 10. The germline V gene has CDR1 DFQATT and CDR2 SNEGSKA (reference sequence). CDR3 sequence (DNA): TGCAGTGCTAGAGATTTGTTGGGGACAGGGGGCGGGAAACTGTTTTTT. Protein sequence: CSARDLLGTGGGKLFF.